The 12 T cell receptor beta chains below all came from one sample that was sequenced in a study of OX40 agonist ivuxolimab in advanced cancers. Libraries were prepared by immunoSEQ multiplex PCR; TCRdb keeps only in-frame clonotypes and omits some of them. This sample has some 68,000 clones; about 83% occur once, and the top ten carry 1.4%. The sequencing used CD4+ or CD8+ T cells sorted from blood, collected in a trial of the OX40 agonist ivuxolimab. The source of these receptors is an adult with an advanced solid tumor such as melanoma, head and neck, liver or kidney cancer.

This clone was seen only once. The rearrangement uses TRBV7-8 and TRBJ2-5; D unclear. This CDR3 region has 13 residues. From germline, CDR1 is SGHVS and CDR2 FQNEAQ. Trimming left V 10 bases short and J 1 base short, with 13 bases between. The CDR3: CATTRRPQETQYF. CDR3 nucleotides: TGTGCCACCACACGGCGGCCCCAAGAGACCCAGTACTTC. Full variable domain (remainder filled in from reference TRBV7-8 and TRBJ2-5): GAGVSQSPRYKVAKRGQDVALRCDPISGHVSLFWYQQALGQGPEFLTYFQNEAQLDKSGLPSDRFFAERPEGSVSTLKIQRTQQEDSAVYLCATTRRPQETQYFGPGTRLLVL.

The CDR3 sequence: CASSQDQGLGEKLFF. The CDR3 DNA is TGTGCCAGCAGCCAAGACCAGGGGCTGGGGGAAAAACTGTTTTTT. This chain links TRBV4-2 with TRBJ1-4; D may be TRBD1 (6 bases). In germline, CDR1 is LGHNA, CDR2 YNFKEQ. The CDR3 runs 15 residues. The germline V and J ends were trimmed by 0 bases and 8 bases, with 13 bases remaining between them.

This clone was detected only a few times. The CDR3 nucleotides read TGTGCCAGCAGTTCGCAGGTCCCTTCCTACGAGCAGTACTTC. Its protein is CASSSQVPSYEQYF. The chain couples TRBV6-5 to TRBJ2-7; D is ambiguous. In germline, CDR1 is MNHEY, CDR2 SVGAGI. Trimming cost V 4 bases and J 1 base, with 11 bases left between them. There are 14 residues in the CDR3.

This sequence joins TRBV6-4 and TRBJ2-2; maybe TRBD2 (5 bases). Looked up from germline, CDR1 is MRHNA and CDR2 is SNTAGT. The CDR3 runs 12 residues. Trimming shortened V by 5 bases and J by 7 bases, and 8 bases separated the two germline ends. The CDR3 DNA reads TGTGCCAGCAGTTATGAGGGCGGGGAGCTGTTTTTT. Protein product: CASSYEGGELFF.

V and J are TRBV27 and TRBJ1-2, with 10 positions matching TRBD1. Germline-derived CDR1 and CDR2 are MNHEY and SMNVEV (reference sequence). J was trimmed by 1 base and V by 6 bases; bases with no gene match: 11. This CDR3 has 17 amino acids. The CDR3 reads CASSPDRGAGFNYGYTF. Here the CDR3 DNA reads TGTGCCAGCAGCCCGGACAGGGGGGCAGGTTTTAACTATGGCTACACCTTC.

This sequence joins TRBV13 and TRBJ2-7; TRBD2 matches 12 bases. The CDR3 totals 18 residues. V lost 5 bases to trimming and J lost 5 bases; unmatched junction nucleotides: 16. From germline, CDR1 is PRHDT and CDR2 FYEKMQ (reference sequence). The CDR3 sequence is CASSPSSSGGAIWHEQYF. The CDR3 DNA is TGTGCCAGCAGCCCGAGCTCTAGCGGGGGGGCCATTTGGCACGAGCAGTACTTC.

The V and J genes are TRBV5-1 and TRBJ1-4; 7 nucleotides agree with TRBD1. CDR3 size: 15 residues. The ends lost 4 bases at V and 3 bases at J; junction bases unmatched: 6. The germline V gene encodes CDR1 SGHRS and CDR2 YFSETQ. The CDR3 protein is CASSPLGTANEKLFF. Written as DNA, the CDR3 is TGCGCCAGCAGCCCTCTAGGGACAGCTAATGAAAAACTGTTTTTT.

CDR3 in DNA: TGTGCCAGTAGTATGGGGGGACAGGGGAACACTGAAGCTTTCTTT. Protein: CASSMGGQGNTEAFF. The chain carries TRBV19 and TRBJ1-1, with 9 positions matching TRBD1. V shed 3 bases, J shed 1 base, and the junction held 3 bases outside the gene matches. The CDR3 is 15 residues long. CDR1 and CDR2 from the germline V gene are LNHDA and SQIVND (reference sequence).

The chain employs TRBV29-1 and TRBJ2-5; tentative D call: TRBD2 (6 bases). V dropped 7 bases and J dropped 5 bases, with 26 bases sitting between them. The CDR3 is made up of 16 amino acids. CDR1 SQVTM and CDR2 ANQGSEA come from the germline V gene. CDR3 sequence reads: CSGGDRRGTDGETQYF. The CDR3 nucleotides are TGCAGCGGGGGGGACCGACGAGGCACAGACGGTGAGACCCAGTACTTC.

The gene calls are TRBV30 and TRBJ1-2, with 12 bases fitting TRBD1. With V trimmed by 4 bases and J by 4 bases, 13 bases remained unmatched. Germline CDR1 GTSNPN, CDR2 SVGIG (reference sequence). This CDR3 contains 17 residues. The CDR3 loop is CAWKGTGGEARAYGYTF. CDR3 nucleotides: TGTGCCTGGAAGGGGACAGGGGGCGAAGCTCGGGCCTATGGCTACACCTTC.

The chain uses TRBV10-3 and TRBJ2-7; D is undetermined. Germline lookup yields CDR1 ENHRY and CDR2 SYGVKD. Trimming shortened V by 8 bases and J by 0 bases, and 8 bases separated the two germline ends. The CDR3 is 12 residues long. The CDR3 here is CAIGPSSYEQYF. The CDR3 DNA is TGTGCCATCGGGCCCAGCTCCTACGAGCAGTACTTC.

The chain employs TRBV15 and TRBJ1-1, with TRBD1 matching 7 bases. Trimming took 1 base from V and 0 from J; bases not matched to a gene: 8. The length of the CDR3 is 17 residues. Per the germline V gene, CDR1 is LNHNV and CDR2 is YYDKDF (reference sequence). CDR3 in amino acids: CATSRGQGLGLNTEAFF. CDR3 DNA sequence: TGTGCCACCAGCAGAGGACAGGGCCTGGGGCTGAACACTGAAGCTTTCTTT.